What follows are 31 T cell receptor beta chains derived from one specimen sequenced in a study of blood T cell repertoires in COVID-19. This table comes from immunoSEQ multiplex PCR, and its TCRdb copy is limited to in-frame clones, with some not included. Of about 200,000 clones listed, 82% are singletons. Sequencing was done on a sample of peripheral blood. The receptors derive from an older woman with COVID-19, enrolled during active disease.

The chain is built from TRBV28 and TRBJ2-7; unclear D gene. Germline V gene data show CDR1 as MDHEN and CDR2 as SYDVKM. V was clipped by 8 bases and J by 2 bases, with 7 bases between them. The CDR3 is 11 residues long. CDR3 sequence (DNA): TGTGCCAGCGCAGTGGCCTACGAGCAGTACTTC. This encodes CASAVAYEQYF.

This clone was picked up a small number of times. This chain connects TRBV29-1 to TRBJ1-5; tentatively, D is TRBD1 (6 bases). The CDR3 sequence is 13 residues long. In germline, CDR1 is SQVTM, CDR2 ANQGSEA. V lost 3 bases to trimming and J lost 3 bases, with 9 bases between them. The DNA of the CDR3 is TGCAGCGTTGACTCAGGGGCCAATCAGCCCCAGCATTTT. It codes for CSVDSGANQPQHF. Variable domain in full (rest from reference TRBV29-1 and TRBJ1-5): SAVISQKPSRDICQRGTSLTIQCQVDSQVTMMFWYRQQPGQSLTLIATANQGSEATYESGFVIDKFPISRPNLTFSTLTVSNMSPEDSSIYLCSVDSGANQPQHFGDGTRLSIL.

This clone showed up many times. The V gene is TRBV28, the J gene TRBJ1-2, with D possibly being TRBD1 (5 bases). This CDR3 has 16 residues. Germline assignment: CDR1 MDHEN and CDR2 SYDVKM. V lost 5 bases and J 1 base, leaving 17 bases between the germline ends. The CDR3 coding sequence is TGTGCCAGCAGTAGCCGATATACAGGAATTAACTATGGCTACACCTTC. Amino acid sequence: CASSSRYTGINYGYTF.

This rearrangement joins TRBV6-5 to TRBJ1-1, with D hard to call. Between the trimmed V and J ends, which lost 8 bases and 0 bases, there was a span of 10 bases. This CDR3 is 13 amino acids long. The germline gives CDR1 MNHEY, CDR2 SVGAGI. CDR3 DNA: TGTGCCAGCTCACGACGGGTGAACACTGAAGCTTTCTTT. Translation: CASSRRVNTEAFF.

The chain combines TRBV5-1 with TRBJ2-1; 8 nucleotides line up with TRBD2. The CDR3 covers 16 residues. The J segment lost 6 bases and the V segment lost 3 bases, leaving 11 bases of the junction unmatched. Germline CDR1 and CDR2: SGHRS and YFSETQ. The CDR3 loop reads CASSWQAGERINEQFF. The CDR3 DNA follows: TGCGCCAGCAGCTGGCAAGCGGGAGAGAGAATCAATGAGCAGTTCTTC.

CDR3: CASSIPGRSNQPQHF. CDR3 nucleotides: TGTGCCAGCAGTATTCCGGGTCGCAGCAATCAGCCCCAGCATTTT. The genes are TRBV28 and TRBJ1-5; no clear D. CDR1 MDHEN and CDR2 SYDVKM come from the germline V gene. V lost 5 bases and J lost 1, with 12 bases in between. This CDR3 spans 15 amino acids.

This clone was recorded a few times. The V gene is TRBV6-5, the J gene TRBJ1-1; D remains ambiguous. V shed 7 bases and J shed 1 base, with 10 bases lying between them. CDR3 size: 13 residues. CDR1 MNHEY and CDR2 SVGAGI come from the germline V gene. The CDR3 DNA follows: TGTGCCAGCAAGACCACAGAGAACACTGAAGCTTTCTTT. Its protein is CASKTTENTEAFF.

V and J are TRBV6-2 or TRBV6-3 and TRBJ2-7; TRBD2 aligns across 13 bases. V shed 2 bases and J 9 bases; nucleotides not matched to a gene: 10. The germline V gene encodes CDR1 MNHEY and CDR2 SVGEGT. The CDR3 runs 16 residues. CDR3 in DNA: TGTGCCAGCAGTTACGCCATAACGGGACTAGCGGGGATGCAGTACTTC. Protein product: CASSYAITGLAGMQYF.

This chain links TRBV3-1 (or the pseudogene TRBV3-2) with TRBJ2-3; the D is unclear. Germline loops: CDR1 LGHDT, CDR2 YNNKEL (reference sequence). The germline V and J ends were trimmed by 6 bases and 2 bases, with 3 bases remaining between them. The CDR3 totals 11 residues. CDR3 coding DNA: TGTGCCAGCAGTTACACAGATACGCAGTATTTT. Encoded protein: CASSYTDTQYF.

V gene TRBV7-8 combines with J gene TRBJ2-3; TRBD2 matches 8 bases. The CDR3 extends over 15 amino acids. Germline-derived CDR1 and CDR2 are SGHVS and FQNEAQ. J lost 3 bases, V lost 1 base, and 3 bases had no gene match. The CDR3 coding sequence is TGTGCCAGCAGCTTAGACGGGGGGGCGACAGATACGCAGTATTTT. Its translation: CASSLDGGATDTQYF.

The chain uses TRBV9 and TRBJ2-7; tentatively, D is TRBD1 (5 bases). With 2 bases removed from V and 1 base from J, the gap between germline ends came to 13 bases. CDR3 length: 15 amino acids. CDR1 is SGDLS and CDR2 is YYNGEE in the germline V gene. Here the CDR3 reads CASSVGPDLSYEQYF. CDR3 DNA sequence: TGTGCCAGCAGCGTGGGGCCAGACCTGTCCTACGAGCAGTACTTC.

The chain links TRBV5-1 to TRBJ1-1, with D perhaps matching TRBD1 (6 bases). Germline V CDR1 and CDR2: SGHRS, YFSETQ. CDR3 length: 13 amino acids. V lost 7 bases and J lost 1, with 11 bases in between. CDR3 region: CASSQGSNTEAFF. CDR3 nucleotide sequence: TGCGCCAGCTCACAGGGATCGAACACTGAAGCTTTCTTT.

Only a few counts were recorded for this clone. The CDR3 loop is CASSFGVNSPLHF. The CDR3, as DNA: TGCGCCAGCAGCTTCGGGGTTAATTCACCCCTCCACTTT. V usage is TRBV5-1 and J usage is TRBJ1-6; D is undetermined. V was clipped by 2 bases and J by 6 bases, with 6 bases between them. CDR1 and CDR2 from the germline V gene are SGHRS and YFSETQ. The CDR3 consists of 13 residues.

This sequence joins TRBV7-9 and TRBJ1-1, with 8 positions matching TRBD1. V was clipped by 5 bases and J by 7 bases; unmatched bases: 9. CDR1 and CDR2 (germline): SEHNR, FQNEAQ (reference sequence). The CDR3 has 14 amino acids. The CDR3: CASSQGQVHLEAFF. The CDR3, as DNA: TGTGCCAGCAGCCAGGGACAGGTGCATCTTGAAGCTTTCTTT.

This chain connects TRBV5-1 to TRBJ1-2; a weak D match, TRBD1 (5 bases). Germline-derived CDR1 and CDR2 are SGHRS and YFSETQ. Trimming stripped 4 bases from V and 3 bases from J, with 16 bases between. This CDR3 is built from 15 residues. For the CDR3, the DNA is TGCGCCAGCAGCCAATCAGGGAAGTCGGACTATGGCTACACCTTC. Translating gives CASSQSGKSDYGYTF.

V gene TRBV2 combines with J gene TRBJ2-5; the match to TRBD1 covers 7 bases. The CDR3 is 13 amino acids. J lost 4 bases, V lost 7 bases, and 6 bases had no gene match. Per germline, CDR1 SNHLY and CDR2 FYNNEI. CDR3 protein: CASTQGIRETQYF. The CDR3 DNA is TGTGCCAGCACACAGGGGATTAGAGAGACCCAGTACTTC. Full variable domain (missing parts from reference TRBV2 and TRBJ2-5): EPEVTQTPSHQVTQMGQEVILRCVPISNHLYFYWYRQILGQKVEFLVSFYNNEISEKSEIFDDQFSVERPDGSNFTLKIRSTKLEDSAMYFCASTQGIRETQYFGPGTRLLVL.

V gene TRBV11-3 combines with J gene TRBJ1-1, with unresolved D. This CDR3 is built from 13 residues. The V and J ends lost 2 bases and 3 bases respectively, with 7 bases between them. In germline, CDR1 is SGHNT, CDR2 YENEEA. The CDR3 protein is CASSLYSDTEAFF. CDR3 bases: TGTGCCAGCAGCTTATACAGTGACACTGAAGCTTTCTTT.

The chain employs TRBV19 and TRBJ2-4; TRBD1 might be the D (5 bases). The germline V gene has CDR1 LNHDA and CDR2 SQIVND (reference sequence). The CDR3 is 15 amino acids. Trimming removed 0 bases at V and 2 bases at J, with 8 bases between. CDR3 sequence: CASSIDQGTKNIQYF. The CDR3 bases are TGTGCCAGTAGTATAGATCAGGGTACCAAAAACATTCAGTACTTC.

The chain uses TRBV28 and TRBJ1-3, with D perhaps matching TRBD1 (5 bases). V lost 6 bases to trimming and J lost 0 bases, with 15 bases between them. Germline CDR1 and CDR2: MDHEN and SYDVKM. This CDR3 contains 16 residues. The CDR3 nucleotides read TGTGCCAGCAGCCTAACACAGGCGAACTCTGGAAACACCATATATTTT. The encoded protein is CASSLTQANSGNTIYF.

The chain carries TRBV2 and TRBJ1-5; 9 bases fit TRBD1. The CDR3 extends over 14 amino acids. CDR1 SNHLY and CDR2 FYNNEI come from the germline V gene. The V segment lost 8 bases and the J segment 0 bases; nucleotides outside the gene matches: 2. DNA of the CDR3: TGTGCCAGCCGGGACAGGGTTAGCAATCAGCCCCAGCATTTT. Amino acids: CASRDRVSNQPQHF.

This sequence joins TRBV5-4 and TRBJ1-6; D is undetermined. Germline V lookup: CDR1 SGHNT, CDR2 YYREEE (reference sequence). The germline V and J ends were trimmed by 2 bases and 7 bases, with 16 bases remaining between them. This CDR3 is 16 amino acids long. The DNA for the CDR3 is TGTGCCAGCAGCTTTGACATCCGGGATAAAAATTCACCCCTCCACTTT. This codes for CASSFDIRDKNSPLHF.

Note on this clone: It is unclear where the CDR3 begins or ends on the DNA, so no DNA is shown, and the CDR3 is as TCRdb lists it. The J gene is TRBJ1-2, the V gene TRBV30; the DNA was not used to check the table's D call, TRBD1. The CDR3 region is 15 residues in length, termini included. Germline V lookup: CDR1 GTSNPN, CDR2 SVGIG (reference sequence). CDR3 sequence reads: CAWAFGTGGASTLTF.

The chain links TRBV5-1 to TRBJ2-7; TRBD2 aligns across 10 bases. CDR1 is SGHRS, CDR2 YFSETQ, per germline. The CDR3 length is 16 residues. The junction had 6 bases not matched to a gene; V was cut back by 0 bases and J by 3 bases. For the CDR3, the DNA is TGCGCCAGCAGCTTGGGCGGACTAGCGGATTACTACGAGCAGTACTTC. Its protein product is CASSLGGLADYYEQYF.

This clone was observed a handful of times. V usage is TRBV19 and J usage is TRBJ2-1; tentative D call: TRBD1 (6 bases). Looked up from germline, CDR1 is LNHDA and CDR2 is SQIVND (reference sequence). The CDR3 sequence is 16 residues long. V was shortened by 4 bases and J by 1 base, with 14 bases between the two germline ends. CDR3: CASSNRQELSYNEQFF. DNA for the CDR3: TGTGCCAGTAGTAACCGACAGGAGCTTTCCTACAATGAGCAGTTCTTC.

V and J are TRBV11-3 and TRBJ2-1, with D tentatively TRBD2 (5 bases). This CDR3 is built from 14 residues. CDR1 is SGHNT and CDR2 is YENEEA in the germline V gene. Trimming removed 1 base from V and 3 bases from J, with 7 bases in between. CDR3 bases: TGTGCCAGCAGCTTAGCGGGGAACTACAATGAGCAGTTCTTC. Amino acid sequence: CASSLAGNYNEQFF. The whole variable domain, filled in from reference TRBV11-3 and TRBJ2-1, reads EAGVVQSPRYKIIEKKQPVAFWCNPISGHNTLYWYLQNLGQGPELLIRYENEEAVDDSQLPKDRFSAERLKGVDSTLKIQPAELGDSAVYLCASSLAGNYNEQFFGPGTRLTVL.

CDR3 in amino acids: CASSPHGQGATEAFF. CDR3 sequence (DNA): TGTGCCAGCAGCCCCCACGGACAGGGGGCGACTGAAGCTTTCTTT. The rearrangement links TRBV28 to TRBJ1-1, with 11 bases aligning to TRBD1. CDR1 and CDR2 from the germline V gene are MDHEN and SYDVKM. The CDR3 has 15 residues. Trimming took 6 bases from V and 5 from J; bases not matched to a gene: 8.

The V gene is TRBV11-3, the J gene TRBJ1-3; D ambiguous. The germline gives CDR1 SGHNT, CDR2 YENEEA. The CDR3 consists of 13 residues. V was shortened by 5 bases and J by 4 bases, with 9 bases between the two germline ends. The CDR3 DNA reads TGTGCCAGCAGCCCGTCGGGAGGAAACACCATATATTTT. Translating gives CASSPSGGNTIYF.

The V and J genes are TRBV7-2 and TRBJ2-7; 7 bases match TRBD2. V shed 5 bases, J shed 1 base, and the junction held 5 bases outside the gene matches. CDR1 is SGHTA, CDR2 FQGNSA, per germline. The CDR3 length is 14 residues. The CDR3 loop is CASSLRGESYEQYF. The DNA of the CDR3 is TGTGCCAGCAGCCTACGGGGGGAGTCCTACGAGCAGTACTTC.

V usage is TRBV4-3 and J usage is TRBJ2-3; D is undetermined. V lost 1 base, J lost 6 bases, and 11 bases lay in between. The germline V gene encodes CDR1 LGHNA and CDR2 YSLEER. The CDR3 sequence is 14 residues long. The CDR3 loop is CASSQGSSSDTQYF. The CDR3 nucleotides read TGCGCCAGCAGCCAAGGGTCTAGTAGTGATACGCAGTATTTT.

V gene TRBV6-5 combines with J gene TRBJ2-5; D perhaps matches TRBD2 (7 bases). CDR1 is MNHEY, CDR2 SVGAGI, per germline. The CDR3 length is 15 residues. V was shortened by 2 bases and J by 4 bases, with 14 bases between the two germline ends. In DNA, the CDR3 is TGTGCCAGCAGTTACCCCGACGGGGGGCGAGAGACCCAGTACTTC. It specifies CASSYPDGGRETQYF.

The chain couples TRBV5-1 to TRBJ1-1; TRBD1 matches at 8 bases. Trimming cost V 0 bases and J 5 bases; bases outside gene matches: 9. The CDR3 runs to 16 residues. The germline gives CDR1 SGHRS, CDR2 YFSETQ. The CDR3 DNA reads as TGCGCCAGCAGCTTGGAGCCAGGCAGGGGGCTTACTGAAGCTTTCTTT. It codes for CASSLEPGRGLTEAFF.